These T cell receptor beta chains were read from a single sample in a study of cytomegalovirus exposure and HLA in healthy donors. Profiled with immunoSEQ multiplex PCR; TCRdb holds only in-frame clones, not every one. This sample has under 200,000 clones, with around 78% found just once. The sequencing sample was made of PBMCs. The source is a man aged 25 to 40 in good health and CMV-seronegative. The CDR3 runs from the conserved cysteine through the conserved F or W. D genes are given only for firm matches. A clone size is listed for some rows: how often the clone was seen (once, few, many), or a class if it is expanded.

clone_size | d_call | j_call | v_call | cdr3_aa | cdr3_nt
. | . | TRBJ1-4 | TRBV2 | CASSAQGGDEKLFF | TGTGCCAGCAGTGCGCAGGGAGGGGATGAAAAACTGTTTTTT
few | . | TRBJ1-6 | TRBV7-9 | CASLLESDSPLHF | TGTGCCAGCCTACTAGAGAGCGATTCACCCCTCCACTTT
. | TRBD2 | TRBJ2-7 | TRBV28 | CASSRLAGSYEQYF | TGTGCCAGCAGTCGACTAGCGGGTTCCTACGAGCAGTACTTC
once | TRBD1 | TRBJ2-7 | TRBV29-1 | CSVEGGQSFSEQYF | TGCAGCGTTGAAGGGGGACAGTCATTCTCCGAGCAGTACTTC
once | . | TRBJ1-1 | TRBV2 | CACPSGGEAFF | TGTGCCTGCCCTAGCGGAGGTGAAGCTTTCTTT
. | . | TRBJ2-1 | TRBV7-9 | CASSFLGGRNEQFF | TGTGCCAGCAGCTTTTTGGGGGGGCGGAATGAGCAGTTCTTC
. | TRBD2 | TRBJ2-1 | TRBV18 | CASSRAAPGLAGDNEQFF | TGTGCCAGCTCACGGGCAGCACCGGGACTAGCGGGAGACAATGAGCAGTTCTTC
. | . | TRBJ1-2 | TRBV6-1 | CASSERGNYGYTF | TGTGCCAGCAGTGAAAGGGGTAACTATGGCTACACCTTC
. | TRBD2 | TRBJ2-3 | TRBV7-2 | CASSSSGGRADTQYF | TGTGCCAGCAGCTCTTCGGGGGGTAGGGCAGATACGCAGTATTTT
. | . | TRBJ2-2 | TRBV15 | CATSPRPGDTGELFF | TGTGCCACCAGCCCCCGCCCGGGAGACACCGGGGAGCTGTTTTTT
. | . | TRBJ2-3 | TRBV27 | CASSQTRPGTSTDTQYF | TGTGCCAGCAGTCAGACTCGTCCCGGGACAAGCACAGATACGCAGTATTTT
. | TRBD1 | TRBJ1-4 | TRBV5-1 | CASSRNGQGGATNEKLFF | TGCGCCAGCAGCCGTAATGGACAGGGCGGTGCAACTAATGAAAAACTGTTTTTT